Listed below are T cell receptor beta chains from one sample, sequenced in a study of shared clonotypes between healthy human individuals. The table came from immunoSEQ multiplex PCR; TCRdb's copy has only in-frame clones and leaves some out. Here the sample spans more than 850,000 clones, approximately 80% being singletons. Sample: memory CD4+ T cells from PBMCs. Receptor source: a man younger than 30 in good health. Some clones in this sample may be carry-over from other donors' samples. Each CDR3 is given with its conserved first and last residue. The D gene is left open where the match is weak. The size entry is marked missing in some rows and otherwise reads once, few, many or a size class.

>TRBJ2-7|TRBV18|NA|NA
TGTGCCAGCTCACCAGAATTGAGTAACGAGCAGTACTTC
CASSPELSNEQYF
>TRBJ2-7|TRBV19|NA|TRBD2
TGTGCCAGTAGTATCGGACTAGCCTACGAGCAGTACTTC
CASSIGLAYEQYF
>TRBJ1-1|TRBV5-1|NA|NA
TGCGCCAGCAGGGTAGGCATGAACACTGAAGCTTTCTTT
CASRVGMNTEAFF
>TRBJ2-4|TRBV6-1|NA|NA
TGTGCCAGCAGTGACACCATAGGGTACTCGAGCATTCAGTACTTC
CASSDTIGYSSIQYF
>TRBJ2-5|TRBV2|NA|NA
TGCACCAGCAGTGAATGGGGGGGCGAGGAGACCCAGTACTTC
CTSSEWGGEETQYF
>TRBJ2-5|TRBV5-1|NA|TRBD1
TGCGCCAGCAGCTTTACGCCGGGACAGGGGGCTTCGCGGGAGCAGTACTTC
CASSFTPGQGASREQYF
>TRBJ1-1|TRBV6-5|NA|NA
TGTGCCAGCAGTTCCCCCCCCTGGGGGAGCACTGAAGCTTTCTTT
CASSSPPWGSTEAFF
>TRBJ1-3|TRBV7-9|NA|NA
TGTGCCAGCAGCTCCGCAGCCCTCTCTGGAAACACCATATATTTT
CASSSAALSGNTIYF
>TRBJ2-1|TRBV5-4|NA|TRBD1
TGTGCCAGCAGCGTGCCGGGACAGGGATATGAGCAGTTCTTC
CASSVPGQGYEQFF
>TRBJ1-2|TRBV28|NA|TRBD1
TGTGCCAGCAGTTCACCCGGGACAGGAAACCTCTATGGCTACACCTTC
CASSSPGTGNLYGYTF
>TRBJ2-7|TRBV7-2|NA|NA
TGTGCCAGCGGCCAGCTAGACGAGCAGTACTTC
CASGQLDEQYF
>TRBJ2-7|TRBV7-3|NA|NA
TGTGCCAGCAGCTTAAACAGGGACCGCTCCGAGCAGTACTTC
CASSLNRDRSEQYF
>TRBJ2-1|TRBV30|NA|NA
TGTGCCATCCGGGGGCTAGTCAATGAGCAGTTCTTC
CAIRGLVNEQFF
>TRBJ2-5|TRBV19|NA|NA
TGTGCCAGTAGCATATTAGGGACCGAAGAGACCCAGTACTTC
CASSILGTEETQYF
>TRBJ2-2|TRBV2|NA|NA
TGTGCCAGCAGTGAGAGCCAGGTGACCGGGGAGCTGTTTTTT
CASSESQVTGELFF
>TRBJ2-2|TRBV5-1|NA|TRBD2
TGCGCCAGCAGACTAGCGGGAGGCCGATTGGGGAAGAGCACCGGGGAGCTGTTTTTT
CASRLAGGRLGKSTGELFF
>TRBJ2-2|TRBV6-4|NA|NA
TGTGCCAGCAGTGCCTACGGGGGCGGGGAGCTGTTTTTT
CASSAYGGGELFF
>TRBJ2-4|TRBV28|NA|TRBD2
TGTGCCAGCAGATCCGGGACTAGCGGGAGTTTGGCCAAAAACATTCAGTACTTC
CASRSGTSGSLAKNIQYF
>TRBJ2-6|TRBV7-2|NA|NA
TGTGCCAGCAGCGTCGGTGGGGCCAACGTCCTGACTTTC
CASSVGGANVLTF
>TRBJ1-4|TRBV2|few|NA
TGTGCCAGCGGCTTCTGGGGGGGTAATGAAAAACTGTTTTTT
CASGFWGGNEKLFF
>TRBJ1-4|TRBV7-6|NA|NA
TGTGCCAGCAGCTCTAGAAGTGGGGAGGTCGGAAAACTGTTTTTT
CASSSRSGEVGKLFF
>TRBJ2-5|TRBV6-4|NA|NA
TGTGCCAGCAGTGACGGTGGGGGACAGACCCAGTACTTC
CASSDGGGQTQYF
>TRBJ1-5|TRBV28|NA|NA
TGTGCCAGCAGTCCACACGCTGGGGGCCAGCCCCAGCATTTT
CASSPHAGGQPQHF
>TRBJ2-7|TRBV27|NA|TRBD1
TGTGCCAGCAGTTCCCGGGACAGGGCCAACGAGCAGTACTTC
CASSSRDRANEQYF